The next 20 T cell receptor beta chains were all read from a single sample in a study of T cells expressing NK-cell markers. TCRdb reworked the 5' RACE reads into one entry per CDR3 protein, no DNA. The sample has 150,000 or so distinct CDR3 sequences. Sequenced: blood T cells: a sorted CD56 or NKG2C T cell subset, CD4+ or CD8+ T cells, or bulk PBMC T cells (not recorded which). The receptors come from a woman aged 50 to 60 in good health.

CDR3 region: CASSPEGPTEAFF. The rearrangement uses TRBV5-4 and TRBJ1-1. The CDR3 sequence is 13 residues long. CDR1 is SGHNT and CDR2 is YYREEE in the germline V gene (reference sequence).

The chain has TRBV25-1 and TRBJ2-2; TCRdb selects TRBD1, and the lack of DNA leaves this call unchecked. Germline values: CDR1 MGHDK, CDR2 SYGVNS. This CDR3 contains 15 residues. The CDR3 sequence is CASSIQGSNTGELFF.

This CDR3 is CASRAGTEHYGYTF. This chain joins TRBV12-3 or TRBV12-4 and TRBJ1-2; TCRdb's D gene call, TRBD1, goes unchecked for lack of DNA. The CDR3 has 14 amino acids.

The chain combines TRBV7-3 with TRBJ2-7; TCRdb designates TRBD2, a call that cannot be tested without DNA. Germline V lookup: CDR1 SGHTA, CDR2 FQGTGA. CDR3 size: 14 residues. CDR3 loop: CASSLSSGWSEQYF.

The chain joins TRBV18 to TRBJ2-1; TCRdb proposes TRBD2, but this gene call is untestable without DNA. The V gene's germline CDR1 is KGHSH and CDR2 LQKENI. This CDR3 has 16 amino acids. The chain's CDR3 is CASSPSTSGGANEQFF.

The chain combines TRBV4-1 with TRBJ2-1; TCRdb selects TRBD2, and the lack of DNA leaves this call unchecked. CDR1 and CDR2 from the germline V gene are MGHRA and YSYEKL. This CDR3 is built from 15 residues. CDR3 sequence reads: CASSQGWGGDGEQFF.

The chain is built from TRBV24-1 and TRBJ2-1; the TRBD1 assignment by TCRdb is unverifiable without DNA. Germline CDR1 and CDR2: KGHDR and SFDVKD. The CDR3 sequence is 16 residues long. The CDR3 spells CATSDYTGGIYNEQFF.

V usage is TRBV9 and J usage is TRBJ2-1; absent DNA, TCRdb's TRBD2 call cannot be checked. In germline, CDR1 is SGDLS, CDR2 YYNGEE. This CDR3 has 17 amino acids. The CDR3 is CASSVGSASGQYNEQFF.

CDR3 sequence reads: CASILGDIQYF. The genes are TRBV6-5 and TRBJ2-4; TCRdb gives TRBD1 as the D gene, but with no DNA this cannot be confirmed. CDR1 is MNHEY, CDR2 SVGAGI, per germline. The CDR3 is 11 amino acids.

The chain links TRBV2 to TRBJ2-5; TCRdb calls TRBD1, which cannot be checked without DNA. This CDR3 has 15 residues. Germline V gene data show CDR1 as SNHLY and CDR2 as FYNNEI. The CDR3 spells CAPLPPEEGSETQYF. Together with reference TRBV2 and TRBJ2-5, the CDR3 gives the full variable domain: EPEVTQTPSHQVTQMGQEVILRCVPISNHLYFYWYRQILGQKVEFLVSFYNNEISEKSEIFDDQFSVERPDGSNFTLKIRSTKLEDSAMYFCAPLPPEEGSETQYFGPGTRLLVL.

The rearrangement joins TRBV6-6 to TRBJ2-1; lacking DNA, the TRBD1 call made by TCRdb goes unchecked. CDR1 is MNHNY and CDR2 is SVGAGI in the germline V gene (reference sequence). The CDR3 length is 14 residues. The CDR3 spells CASSDVGGMWEQFF.

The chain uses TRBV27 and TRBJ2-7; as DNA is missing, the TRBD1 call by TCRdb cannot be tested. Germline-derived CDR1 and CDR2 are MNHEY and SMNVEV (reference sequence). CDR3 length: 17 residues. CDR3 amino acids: CASSSLTGQGTHYEQYF.

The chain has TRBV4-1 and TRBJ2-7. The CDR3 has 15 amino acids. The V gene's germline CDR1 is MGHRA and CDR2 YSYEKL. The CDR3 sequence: CASSQDGQASYEQYF.

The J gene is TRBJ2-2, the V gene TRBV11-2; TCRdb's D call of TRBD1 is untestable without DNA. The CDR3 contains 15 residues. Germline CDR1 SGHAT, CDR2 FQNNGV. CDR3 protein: CASSQGGRNTGELFF.

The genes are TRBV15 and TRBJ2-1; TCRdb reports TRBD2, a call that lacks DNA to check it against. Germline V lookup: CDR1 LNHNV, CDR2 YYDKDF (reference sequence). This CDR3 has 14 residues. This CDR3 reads CATSYLAGSAEQFF. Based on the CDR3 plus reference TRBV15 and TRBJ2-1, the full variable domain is DAMVIQNPRYQVTQFGKPVTLSCSQTLNHNVMYWYQQKSSQAPKLLFHYYDKDFNNEADTPDNFQSRRPNTSFCFLDIRSPGLGDTAMYLCATSYLAGSAEQFFGPGTRLTVL.

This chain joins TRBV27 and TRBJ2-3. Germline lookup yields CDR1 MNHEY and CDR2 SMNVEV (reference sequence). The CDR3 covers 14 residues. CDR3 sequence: CASSLRSPTDTQYF.

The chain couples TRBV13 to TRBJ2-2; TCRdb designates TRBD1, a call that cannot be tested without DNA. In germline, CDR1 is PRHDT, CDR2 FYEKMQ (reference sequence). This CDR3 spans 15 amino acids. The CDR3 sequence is CASSSPSDYTGELFF.

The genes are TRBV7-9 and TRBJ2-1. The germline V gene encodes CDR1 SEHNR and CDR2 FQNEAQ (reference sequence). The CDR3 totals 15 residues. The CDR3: CASSLGLSSYNEQFF.

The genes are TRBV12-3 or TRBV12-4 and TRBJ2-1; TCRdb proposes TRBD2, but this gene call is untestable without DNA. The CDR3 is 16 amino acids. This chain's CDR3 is CASSWVGGPRYNEQFF.

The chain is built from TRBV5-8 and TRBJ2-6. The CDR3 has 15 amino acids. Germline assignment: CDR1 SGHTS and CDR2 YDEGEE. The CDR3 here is CASSLGTSGANVLTF.